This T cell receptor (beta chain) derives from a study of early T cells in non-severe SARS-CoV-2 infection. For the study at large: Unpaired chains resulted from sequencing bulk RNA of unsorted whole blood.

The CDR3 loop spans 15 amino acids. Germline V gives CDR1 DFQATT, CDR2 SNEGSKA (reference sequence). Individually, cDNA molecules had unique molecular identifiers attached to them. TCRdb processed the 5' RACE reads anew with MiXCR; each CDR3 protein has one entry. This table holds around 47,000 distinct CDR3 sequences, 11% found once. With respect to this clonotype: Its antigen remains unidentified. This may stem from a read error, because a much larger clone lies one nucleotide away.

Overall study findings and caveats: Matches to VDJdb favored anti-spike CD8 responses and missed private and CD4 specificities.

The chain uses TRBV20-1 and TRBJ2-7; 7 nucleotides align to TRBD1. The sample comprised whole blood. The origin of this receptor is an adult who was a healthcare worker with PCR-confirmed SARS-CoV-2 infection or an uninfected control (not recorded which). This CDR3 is CSATPPGQSSYEKYF. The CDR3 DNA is TGCAGTGCTACCCCACCGGGACAGAGCTCCTACGAGAAGTACTTC.